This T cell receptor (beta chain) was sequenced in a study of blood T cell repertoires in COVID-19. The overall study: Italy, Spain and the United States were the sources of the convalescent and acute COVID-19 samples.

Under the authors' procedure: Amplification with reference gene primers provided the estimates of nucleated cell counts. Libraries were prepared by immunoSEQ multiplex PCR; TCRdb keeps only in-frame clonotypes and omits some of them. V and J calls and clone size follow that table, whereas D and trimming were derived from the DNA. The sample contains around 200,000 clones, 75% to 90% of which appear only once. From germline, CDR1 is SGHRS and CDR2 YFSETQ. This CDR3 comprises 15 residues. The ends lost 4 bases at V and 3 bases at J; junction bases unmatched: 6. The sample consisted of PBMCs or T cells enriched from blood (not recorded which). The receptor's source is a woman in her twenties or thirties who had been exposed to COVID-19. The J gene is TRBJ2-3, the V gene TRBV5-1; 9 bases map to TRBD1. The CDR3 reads CASSLPGQGTDTQYF. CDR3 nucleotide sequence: TGCGCCAGCAGCCTACCGGGACAGGGAACAGATACGCAGTATTTT.